This T cell receptor (beta chain) was recovered during a study of cytomegalovirus exposure and HLA in healthy donors (dated by TCRdb to about 2017). Background on the whole study: According to a later analysis, the 120 or so validation repertoires were produced on the same platform as the 600 to 850 repertoires of the first cohort. The aim of the study was to test whether cataloging public T cell receptors could identify signatures of past pathogen exposure. Along with the approximately 600-subject first cohort, a separate validation cohort of around 120 different subjects was used. High-throughput TCR immunosequencing, statistical association of individual TCRs with disease status, and machine learning were combined to predict cytomegalovirus infection status. Overall study outcomes, separate from this receptor: It was suggested by the authors that the approach could potentially be generalized to other disease states and immunological phenotypes. Most TCR sequences were observed very rarely across donors, whereas some public TCRs were present in many individuals. A few of the identified cytomegalovirus-associated TCR beta chains were confirmed in vitro to be specific for cytomegalovirus antigens. In a later analysis, TCRs clustered in the first cohort were found to also tend to co-occur in the roughly 130 validation repertoires, with 85% to 95% of cluster scores above 0. The study gave a list of about 160 TCR beta chains associated with cytomegalovirus. A later analysis had no HLA typing for the validation cohort, so co-occurrence there was scored across all 130 or so repertoires. The classifier was reported to diagnose cytomegalovirus status with high specificity and sensitivity in both the original and validation cohorts.

Library creation used the immunoSEQ multiplex PCR assay. The paper's data handling went like this. A statistical classification framework was built to diagnose cytomegalovirus status from the catalog of TCR beta chain sequences. The table was pulled from immuneACCESS by TCRdb, which kept in-frame rearrangements only. Such tables lose some clones; where checked, under half of the loss comes from unresolved V genes, and the rest has no known cause. V and J calls and clone size are copied from that table; D and trimming were computed from the DNA. In this sample the table shows roughly 240,000 clones, about 87% of which occur a single time. The ten largest clones capture approximately 2.5% of the sample. Donors formed part of the validation cohort, which comprised over a hundred subjects and was distinct from the first cohort of under 750 subjects. Counted from cysteine to phenylalanine, this CDR3 has 12 amino acids. The only DNA kept is the CDR3, 36 bases in frame from the first base. V is pared back by 1 base and J by 6 bases, with 7 bases lying between the germline termini. The germline V gene supplies CDR1 SGHTA and CDR2 FQGNSA.

This clone was picked up a small number of times. The antigen this receptor binds is unknown. Base qualities are not recorded, but no much larger clone differs from it by a single base. Sequencing input: PBMCs. The sequence derives from a young man in good health and CMV-seronegative. The rearranged chain carries TRBV7-2 and TRBJ2-7; tentative D gene TRBD2, with 5 bases matching. For the CDR3, the sequence is CASSLDGVEQYF. The DNA sequence is TGTGCCAGCAGCTTAGACGGGGTCGAGCAGTACTTC.